This T cell receptor beta chain was found in a study of siplizumab effects on memory and regulatory T cells. Germline V gene lookup returns CDR1 LGHNA and CDR2 YNFKEQ. The ends lost 7 bases at V and 5 bases at J; junction bases unmatched: 12. This CDR3 has 15 residues. The repertoire was sequenced with immunoSEQ multiplex PCR; TCRdb's copy has only in-frame clones and lacks some. Among over 60,000 clones listed, around 90% were seen once. Sequenced input: CD8+ T cells sorted from blood. This TCR was sampled from a human donor in good health. This chain joins TRBV4-2 and TRBJ2-7; 9 bases fit TRBD2. The CDR3 sequence: CASTTRGAGGHEQYF. In DNA, the CDR3 is TGTGCCAGCACCACTCGGGGAGCGGGGGGCCACGAGCAGTACTTC.